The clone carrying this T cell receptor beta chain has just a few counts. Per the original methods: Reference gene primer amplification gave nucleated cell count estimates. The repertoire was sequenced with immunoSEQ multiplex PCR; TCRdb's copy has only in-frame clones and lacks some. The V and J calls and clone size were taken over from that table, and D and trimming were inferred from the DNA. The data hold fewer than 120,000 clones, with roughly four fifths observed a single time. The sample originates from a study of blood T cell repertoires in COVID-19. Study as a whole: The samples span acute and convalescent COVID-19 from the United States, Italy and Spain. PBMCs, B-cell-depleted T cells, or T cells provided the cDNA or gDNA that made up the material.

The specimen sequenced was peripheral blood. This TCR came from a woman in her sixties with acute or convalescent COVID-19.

In nucleotides, the CDR3 is TGCGCCAGCAGCTTCGTCGGGGATGAGGGCTACACCTTC. This codes for CASSFVGDEGYTF. The chain recombines TRBV5-1 with TRBJ1-2; D is unresolved. Germline V gives CDR1 SGHRS, CDR2 YFSETQ. The CDR3 totals 13 residues. Trimming pared 2 bases from V and 8 bases from J, leaving 13 bases between.